These T cell receptor beta chains were read from a single sample in a study of OX40 agonist ivuxolimab in advanced cancers. Method: immunoSEQ multiplex PCR; TCRdb's copy keeps in-frame clones and lacks some. Counted here are roughly 43,000 clones, 75% to 90% occurring once; the ten biggest clones make up approximately 12%. Source: CD4+ or CD8+ T cells sorted from blood, taken in a trial of the OX40 agonist ivuxolimab. These TCRs come from an adult with an advanced solid tumor such as melanoma, head and neck, liver or kidney cancer. The CDR3 runs from the conserved cysteine through the conserved F or W. The D gene is left open where the match is weak. Not all rows give a size; the values are once, few, many and, for expanded clones, a class.

.	TRBV29-1	.	TRBJ2-1	TGCAGCGTTGGGGTTGGAAGTAACGGGCAGTTCTTC	CSVGVGSNGQFF
.	TRBV7-3	TRBD1	TRBJ2-1	TGTGCCAGCAGCTTAACAAAAGGACAGGGGGCGTCCTACAATGAGCAGTTCTTC	CASSLTKGQGASYNEQFF
.	TRBV11-2	.	TRBJ2-7	TGTGCCAGCAGCGTAAACAGGGTCTACGAGCAGTACTTC	CASSVNRVYEQYF
.	TRBV5-6	TRBD2	TRBJ2-7	TGTGCCAGCAGCTTCGGAGCGGGGGGATTCTACTCCTACGAGCAGTACTTC	CASSFGAGGFYSYEQYF
once	TRBV4-3	.	TRBJ1-1	TGCGCCAGCAGCCAAACGGGAAACACTGAAGCTTTCTTT	CASSQTGNTEAFF
once	TRBV28	.	TRBJ1-5	TGTGCCAGCAGTTTACCGTTGGTAACAGCTTATAGCAATCAGCCCCAGCATTTT	CASSLPLVTAYSNQPQHF
.	TRBV7-6	.	TRBJ2-2	TGTGCCAGCAGCTACGGGACGACCCCGCCCGGGGAGCTGTTTTTT	CASSYGTTPPGELFF
.	TRBV5-4	.	TRBJ2-1	TGTGCCAGCAGCTTGGAAGGGACCTACAATGAGCAGTTCTTC	CASSLEGTYNEQFF
.	TRBV28	TRBD2	TRBJ2-2	TGTGCCAGCAGATACAGCGAGCGGGGAGCTGTTTTT	CASRYSERGAVF
.	TRBV28	.	TRBJ1-2	TGTGCCAGCAGTGCACCCTATGGCTACACCTTC	CASSAPYGYTF
.	TRBV5-1	TRBD2	TRBJ2-7	TGCGCCAGCAGCTTGTTCGGGAGGCCCCTTGACGAGCAGTACTTC	CASSLFGRPLDEQYF
.	TRBV6-6	TRBD2	TRBJ2-2	TGTGCCAGCAGTTTCCTAGCGGGAGGGCCGGTCGGGGAGCTGTTTTTT	CASSFLAGGPVGELFF
.	TRBV27	.	TRBJ1-1	TGTGCCAGCAGTTTAGGGGCGGGGGGGAACACTGAAGCTTTCTTT	CASSLGAGGNTEAFF
.	TRBV7-9	TRBD1	TRBJ2-1	TGTGCCAGCAGCTTGTGGCGCACGGAGACAGGGGATGACAATGAGCAGTTCTTC	CASSLWRTETGDDNEQFF
.	TRBV14	TRBD1	TRBJ2-3	TGTGCCAGCAGCCAAGGTCGACAGGGAACAGATACGCAGTATTTT	CASSQGRQGTDTQYF
.	TRBV19	TRBD1	TRBJ1-2	TGTGCCAGTAGGACAGGGGTCTATGGCTACACCTTC	CASRTGVYGYTF
.	TRBV7-6	.	TRBJ2-1	TGTGCCAGCAGCTTAGGTATCAATGAGCAGTTCTTC	CASSLGINEQFF
.	TRBV28	.	TRBJ2-7	TGTGCCAGCAGTTTTGACGCAGAGATCTACGAGCAGTACTTC	CASSFDAEIYEQYF
.	TRBV10-2	TRBD1	TRBJ1-5	TGCGCCAGCAGCGCGGCCCCGGGACAGGGGTATAGCAATCAGCCCCAGCATTTT	CASSAAPGQGYSNQPQHF
.	TRBV7-6	.	TRBJ2-3	TGTGCCAGCAGTCTGGGGAGAGGAGCAGATACGCAGTATTTT	CASSLGRGADTQYF
once	TRBV2	TRBD2	TRBJ2-1	TGTGCCAGCAGCCTAGGGACTAGCGGGACCTACAATGAGCAGTTCTTC	CASSLGTSGTYNEQFF
.	TRBV5-1	TRBD1	TRBJ2-7	TGCGCCAGCAGCACGGAACCGGGACAGCGGCACTACGAGCAGTACTTC	CASSTEPGQRHYEQYF